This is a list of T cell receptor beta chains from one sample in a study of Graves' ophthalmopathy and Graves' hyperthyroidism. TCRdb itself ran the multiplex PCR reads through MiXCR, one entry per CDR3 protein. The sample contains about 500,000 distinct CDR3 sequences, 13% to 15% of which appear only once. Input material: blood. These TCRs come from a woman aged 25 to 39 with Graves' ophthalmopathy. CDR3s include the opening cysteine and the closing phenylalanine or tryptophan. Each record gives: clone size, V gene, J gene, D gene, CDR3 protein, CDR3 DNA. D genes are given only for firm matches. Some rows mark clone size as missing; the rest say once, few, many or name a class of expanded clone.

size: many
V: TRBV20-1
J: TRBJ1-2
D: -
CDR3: CSARMDGYTF
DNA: TGCAGTGCTAGGATGGATGGCTACACCTTC

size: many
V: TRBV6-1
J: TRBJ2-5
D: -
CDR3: CASSPRVVRETQYF
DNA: TGTGCCAGCAGTCCTCGGGTTGTTCGGGAGACCCAGTACTTC

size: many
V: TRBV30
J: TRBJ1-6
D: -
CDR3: CAWKQIYNSPLHF
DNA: TGTGCCTGGAAACAGATTTATAATTCACCCCTCCACTTT

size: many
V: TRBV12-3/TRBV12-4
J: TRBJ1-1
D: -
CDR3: CASGPDSMNTEAFF
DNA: TGTGCCAGCGGCCCGGACAGCATGAACACTGAAGCTTTCTTT

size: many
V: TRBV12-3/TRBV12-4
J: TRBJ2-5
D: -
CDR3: CASKGEQETQYF
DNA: TGTGCCAGCAAGGGAGAACAAGAGACCCAGTACTTC

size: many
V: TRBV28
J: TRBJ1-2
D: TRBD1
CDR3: CASSWTGPSDDYGYTF
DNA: TGTGCCAGCAGCTGGACAGGGCCCTCGGATGACTATGGCTACACCTTC

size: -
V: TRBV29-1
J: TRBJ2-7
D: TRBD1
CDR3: CSVEVTGGPYEQYF
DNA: TGCAGCGTTGAAGTAACAGGGGGCCCCTACGAGCAGTACTTC

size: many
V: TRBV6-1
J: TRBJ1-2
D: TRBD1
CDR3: CASSSADRGRGGYTF
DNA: TGTGCCAGCAGCTCCGCGGACAGGGGGCGAGGGGGCTACACCTTC

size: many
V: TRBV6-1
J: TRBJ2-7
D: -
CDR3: CASSEALAAHYEQYF
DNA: TGTGCCAGCAGTGAAGCGCTGGCAGCTCACTACGAGCAGTACTTC

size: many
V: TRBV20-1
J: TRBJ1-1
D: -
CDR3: CSATPSNTEAFF
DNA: TGCAGTGCTACCCCGTCGAACACTGAAGCTTTCTTT

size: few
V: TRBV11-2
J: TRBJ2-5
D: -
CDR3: CASSIEQGITETQYF
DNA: TGTGCCAGCAGCATCGAACAGGGAATTACAGAGACCCAGTACTTC

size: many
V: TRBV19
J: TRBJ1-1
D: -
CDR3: CASNMGVSERGAFF
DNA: TGTGCCAGTAATATGGGTGTGTCAGAGAGGGGAGCTTTCTTT

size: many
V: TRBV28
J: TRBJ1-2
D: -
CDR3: CASAPGANYGYTF
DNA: TGTGCCAGCGCCCCGGGCGCTAACTATGGCTACACCTTC

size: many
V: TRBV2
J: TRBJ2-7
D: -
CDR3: CASVGLTYEQYF
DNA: TGTGCCAGCGTCGGGCTCACCTACGAGCAGTACTTC

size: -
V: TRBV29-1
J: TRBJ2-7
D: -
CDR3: CSVRGSPKSTEQYF
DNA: TGCAGCGTCCGGGGTAGCCCAAAATCTACCGAGCAGTACTTC

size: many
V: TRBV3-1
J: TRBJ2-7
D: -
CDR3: CASSPEGRSWYF
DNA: TGTGCCAGCAGCCCTGAGGGCCGTTCCTGGTACTTC

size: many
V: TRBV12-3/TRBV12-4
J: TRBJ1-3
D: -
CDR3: CASSLRTVPGNTIYF
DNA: TGTGCCAGCAGTTTACGGACAGTACCTGGAAACACCATATATTTT

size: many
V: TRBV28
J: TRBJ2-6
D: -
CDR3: CASSFAWGSGANVLTF
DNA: TGTGCCAGCAGTTTTGCTTGGGGCTCTGGGGCCAACGTCCTGACTTTC

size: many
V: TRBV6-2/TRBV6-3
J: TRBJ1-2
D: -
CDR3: CASSYVTAYGYTF
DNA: TGTGCCAGCAGTTACGTAACAGCATATGGCTACACCTTC

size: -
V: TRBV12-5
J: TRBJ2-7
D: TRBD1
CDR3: CASGPRTGSYEQYF
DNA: TGTGCTAGTGGTCCGAGGACAGGGTCCTACGAGCAGTACTTC

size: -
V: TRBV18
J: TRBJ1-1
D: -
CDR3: CASSDNSGTEAFF
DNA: TGTGCCAGCTCAGATAATTCAGGCACTGAAGCTTTCTTT